This record covers a single T cell receptor beta chain. This sample stems from a study of blood T cell repertoires in COVID-19. Study overall: COVID-19 samples collected from the United States, Italy and Spain covered acute and convalescent phases.

Libraries were prepared by immunoSEQ multiplex PCR; TCRdb keeps only in-frame clonotypes and omits some of them. The sample lists 200,000 to 250,000 clones, approximately 84% occurring once. The CDR3 is 13 residues long. The V end lost 0 bases, the J end lost 3 bases, and 8 bases lay between the germline ends. The germline V gene has CDR1 GTSNPN and CDR2 SVGIG (reference sequence). The source of this sequence is a woman between 45 and 65 years old with active or convalescent COVID-19. Sequencing was done on a sample of peripheral blood. The chain links TRBV30 to TRBJ1-2, with a tentative D call TRBD1 (5 bases). CDR3 nucleotides: TGTGCCTGGAGTGTAGGGGCGGACTATGGCTACACCTTC. Protein sequence: CAWSVGADYGYTF.